This passage covers 14 T cell receptor beta chains from one sample sequenced in a study of vaccination effects on CD4 cells after COVID-19. Data came from immunoSEQ multiplex PCR; TCRdb stores just in-frame clones and leaves some out. In the table there are roughly 68,000 clones, around 70% of which are singletons. Which antigens these TCRs recognize remains unknown. CD4+ T cells specific for antigen were expanded with viral peptide pools by the ViraFEST assay before sequencing. When around nine days of culture had elapsed, CD4+ T cells were isolated. The vaccine given was either BNT162b2 or mRNA-1273, in two doses. Sample: CD4+ T cells from PBMCs cultured with HCoV-229E spike peptides, taken after COVID-19 vaccination. The source is a human donor who received a COVID-19 vaccine.

The chain couples TRBV12-3 or TRBV12-4 to TRBJ2-5; D is uncertain. V lost 5 bases to trimming and J lost 2 bases, with 9 bases between them. The CDR3 extends over 13 amino acids. For the CDR3, the DNA is TGTGCCAGCAGTGGAAACACACAAGAGACCCAGTACTTC. Translation: CASSGNTQETQYF.

The rearrangement links TRBV30 to TRBJ1-2; 7 bases fit TRBD1. V lost 0 bases to trimming and J lost 8 bases; unmatched junction nucleotides: 6. The CDR3 sequence is 13 residues long. Germline values: CDR1 GTSNPN, CDR2 SVGIG (reference sequence). DNA for the CDR3: TGTGCCTGGAGTGTCACAGGGGTGGGAGGCTACACCTTC. It is translated as CAWSVTGVGGYTF.

The sample holds a few counts of this clone. This rearrangement joins TRBV6-6 to TRBJ1-6; tentative D call: TRBD1 (5 bases). The V end was cut by 10 bases, the J end by 14 bases, with 15 bases between. Germline CDR1 MNHNY, CDR2 SVGAGI (reference sequence). The CDR3 runs 11 residues. The chain's CDR3 is CATSTGEALHF. The CDR3 DNA sequence: TGTGCCACATCCACGGGGGAGGCCCTCCACTTT.

This clone has just a few counts. The chain recombines TRBV12-3 or TRBV12-4 with TRBJ1-5; no clear D. The CDR3 loop spans 13 amino acids. V lost 3 bases and J 5 bases, leaving 8 bases between the germline ends. The CDR3 DNA reads TGTGCCAGCAGTTTCAGGCCCGATCAGCCCCAGCATTTT. Translation: CASSFRPDQPQHF.

The chain is built from TRBV6-5 and TRBJ1-1; D is possibly TRBD1 (5 bases). V was trimmed by 6 bases and J by 10 bases, leaving 9 bases between them. Germline V gene lookup returns CDR1 MNHEY and CDR2 SVGAGI. This CDR3 is built from 10 residues. The CDR3 bases are TGTGCCAGCAGGGGGCAACCAGCTTTCTTT. Translation: CASRGQPAFF.

V is TRBV7-9 and J is TRBJ2-2; perhaps D is TRBD1 or TRBD2 (6 bases each). In germline, CDR1 is SEHNR, CDR2 FQNEAQ (reference sequence). With 4 bases removed from V and 3 bases from J, the gap between germline ends came to 21 bases. The CDR3 sequence is 18 residues long. The CDR3 region has the DNA TGTGCCAGCAGCTCTATCCCCGTGGGGGGCCGTGACACCGGGGAGCTGTTTTTT. Encoded protein: CASSSIPVGGRDTGELFF.

The V call is TRBV7-3, the J call TRBJ2-5, with 8 nucleotides matching TRBD2. V lost 3 bases and J lost 7; bases outside the gene matches: 13. The CDR3 sequence is 16 residues long. Germline V gene sequence: CDR1 SGHTA, CDR2 FQGTGA. The CDR3 is CASSFFGTREETTQYF. CDR3 bases: TGTGCCAGCAGCTTTTTTGGGACTAGGGAAGAGACGACCCAGTACTTC.

J is TRBJ1-1 and V is TRBV25-1; tentatively, D is TRBD1 (6 bases). CDR3 length: 13 residues. Germline V gene data show CDR1 as MGHDK and CDR2 as SYGVNS. Trimming pared 4 bases from V and 9 bases from J, leaving 15 bases between. CDR3 region: CASSARSGQKAFF. In DNA form, the CDR3 reads TGTGCCAGCAGTGCCAGGTCTGGACAGAAAGCTTTCTTT.

The chain uses TRBV2 and TRBJ1-5; no firm D call. CDR1 SNHLY and CDR2 FYNNEI come from the germline V gene. V was trimmed by 3 bases and J by 1 base, leaving 4 bases between them. CDR3 length: 13 amino acids. The CDR3 here is CASSDQSNQPQHF. CDR3 bases: TGTGCCAGCAGTGACCAGAGCAATCAGCCCCAGCATTTT.

The genes are TRBV7-2 and TRBJ2-3; D is undetermined. The CDR3 has 15 amino acids. Germline CDR1 is SGHTA and CDR2 is FQGNSA. Trimming took 1 base from V and 1 from J, leaving 9 bases between them. CDR3 region: CASSLVTGGTDTQYF. The DNA of the CDR3 is TGTGCCAGCAGCTTAGTTACGGGTGGCACAGATACGCAGTATTTT.

A single count supports this clone. The rearrangement links TRBV28 to TRBJ1-2; TRBD1 agrees at 7 bases. With 4 bases clipped from V and 4 bases from J, the junction kept 6 bases outside the gene matches. Germline loops: CDR1 MDHEN, CDR2 SYDVKM. CDR3 length equals 14 residues. The CDR3 nucleotides are TGTGCCAGCAGTTCCTCCGGGACAGCCTATGGCTACACCTTC. This translates into CASSSSGTAYGYTF.

This chain uses TRBV27 with TRBJ2-4; D is perhaps TRBD2 (7 bases). This CDR3 spans 18 amino acids. Trimming removed 6 bases from V and 0 bases from J, with 21 bases in between. Germline CDR1 and CDR2: MNHEY and SMNVEV (reference sequence). CDR3 region: CASSSGRGGDLAKNIQYF. The CDR3 bases are TGTGCCAGCAGCTCCGGGAGAGGGGGGGATTTAGCCAAAAACATTCAGTACTTC.

This clone occurred once. The CDR3 here is CASSLRLASGAQETQYF. For the CDR3, the DNA is TGCGCCAGCAGCTTGAGGTTGGCTAGCGGGGCGCAAGAGACCCAGTACTTC. V gene TRBV5-1 combines with J gene TRBJ2-5, with TRBD2 identical over 9 bases. Trimming at V came to 1 base and at J to 2 bases, leaving 9 bases not matched to a gene. CDR3 length: 17 residues. Germline values: CDR1 SGHRS, CDR2 YFSETQ.

The rearrangement links TRBV3-1 (or the pseudogene TRBV3-2) to TRBJ2-3; D may match TRBD1 or TRBD2 (6 bases each). The CDR3 totals 14 residues. From germline, CDR1 is LGHDT and CDR2 YNNKEL (reference sequence). With 5 bases removed from V and 3 bases from J, the gap between germline ends came to 12 bases. The CDR3: CASSEGGWTDTQYF. The DNA of the CDR3 is TGTGCCAGCAGCGAGGGGGGATGGACAGATACGCAGTATTTT.